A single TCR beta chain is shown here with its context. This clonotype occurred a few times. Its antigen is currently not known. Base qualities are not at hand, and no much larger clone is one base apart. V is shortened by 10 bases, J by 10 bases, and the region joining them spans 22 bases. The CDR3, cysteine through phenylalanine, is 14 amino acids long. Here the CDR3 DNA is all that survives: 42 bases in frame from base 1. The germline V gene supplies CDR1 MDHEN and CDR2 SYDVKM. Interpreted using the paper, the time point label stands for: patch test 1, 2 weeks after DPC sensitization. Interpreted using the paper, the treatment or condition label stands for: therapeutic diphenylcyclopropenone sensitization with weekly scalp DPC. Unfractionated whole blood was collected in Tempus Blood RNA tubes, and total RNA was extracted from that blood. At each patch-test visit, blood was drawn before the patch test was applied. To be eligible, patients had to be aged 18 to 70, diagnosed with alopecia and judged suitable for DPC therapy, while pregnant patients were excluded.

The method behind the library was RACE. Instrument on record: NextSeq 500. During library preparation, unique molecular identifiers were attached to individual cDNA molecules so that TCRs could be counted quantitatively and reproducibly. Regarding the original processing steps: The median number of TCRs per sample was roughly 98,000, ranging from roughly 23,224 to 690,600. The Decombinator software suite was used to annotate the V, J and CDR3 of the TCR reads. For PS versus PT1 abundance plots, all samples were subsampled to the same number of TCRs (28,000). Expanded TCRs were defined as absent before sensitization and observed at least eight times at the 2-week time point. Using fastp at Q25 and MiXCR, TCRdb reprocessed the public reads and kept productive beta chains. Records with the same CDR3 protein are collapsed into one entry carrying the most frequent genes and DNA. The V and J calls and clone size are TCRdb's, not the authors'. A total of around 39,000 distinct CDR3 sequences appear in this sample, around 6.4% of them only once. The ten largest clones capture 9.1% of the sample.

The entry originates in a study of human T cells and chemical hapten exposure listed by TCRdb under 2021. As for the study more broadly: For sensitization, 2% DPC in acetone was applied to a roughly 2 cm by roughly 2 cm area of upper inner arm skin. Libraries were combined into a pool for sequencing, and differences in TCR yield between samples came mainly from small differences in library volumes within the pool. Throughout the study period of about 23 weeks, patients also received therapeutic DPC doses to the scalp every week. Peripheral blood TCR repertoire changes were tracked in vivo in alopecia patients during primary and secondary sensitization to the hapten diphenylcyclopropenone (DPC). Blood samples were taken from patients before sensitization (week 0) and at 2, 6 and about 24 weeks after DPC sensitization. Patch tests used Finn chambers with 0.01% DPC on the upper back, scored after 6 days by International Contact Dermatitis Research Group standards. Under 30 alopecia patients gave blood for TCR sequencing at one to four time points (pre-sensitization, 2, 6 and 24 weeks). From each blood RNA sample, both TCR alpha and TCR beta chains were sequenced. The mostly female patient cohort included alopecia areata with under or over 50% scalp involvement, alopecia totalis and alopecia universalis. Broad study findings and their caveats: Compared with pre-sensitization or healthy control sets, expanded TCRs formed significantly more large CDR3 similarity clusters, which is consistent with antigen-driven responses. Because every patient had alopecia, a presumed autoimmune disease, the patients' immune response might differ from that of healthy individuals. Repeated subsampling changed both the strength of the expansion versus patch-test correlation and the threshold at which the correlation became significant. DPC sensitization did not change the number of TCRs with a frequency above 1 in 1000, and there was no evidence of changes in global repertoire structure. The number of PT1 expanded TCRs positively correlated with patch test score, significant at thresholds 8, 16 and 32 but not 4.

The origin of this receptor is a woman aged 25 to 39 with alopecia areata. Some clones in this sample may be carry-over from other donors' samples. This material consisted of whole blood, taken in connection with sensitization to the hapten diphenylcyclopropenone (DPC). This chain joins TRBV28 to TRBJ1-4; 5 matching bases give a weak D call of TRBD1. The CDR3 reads CATYDPGRGGKLFF. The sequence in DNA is TGTGCCACCTATGACCCAGGGAGAGGAGGAAAACTGTTTTTT.